Shown below are 7 T cell receptor beta chains from a single sample sequenced in a study of cytomegalovirus exposure and HLA in healthy donors. The primer mix had 60 Vbeta and 13 Jbeta primers. Some clones are missing from TCRdb's copy, which holds only in-frame ones; the method was immunoSEQ multiplex PCR. The repertoire holds over 200,000 clones, about 80% seen once, with more than 5% in the top ten. The sequenced sample consisted of PBMCs. These receptors were collected from a woman in her thirties or forties in good health and CMV-seropositive.

This chain links TRBV7-9 with TRBJ2-3; 8 bases match TRBD2. The CDR3 is 15 residues long. V shed 5 bases and J 0 bases; nucleotides not matched to a gene: 4. CDR1 is SEHNR, CDR2 FQNEAQ, per germline (reference sequence). CDR3 nucleotides: TGTGCCAGCAGCCCTAGCGGGTTTAGCACAGATACGCAGTATTTT. Its translation is CASSPSGFSTDTQYF.

The chain carries TRBV7-2 and TRBJ2-7, with TRBD2 matching 8 bases. CDR3 length: 15 residues. CDR1 is SGHTA, CDR2 FQGNSA, per germline. The V segment lost 4 bases and the J segment 0 bases; nucleotides outside the gene matches: 5. The CDR3 loop is CASSSRTSFSYEQYF. CDR3 nucleotides: TGTGCCAGCAGCTCAAGGACTAGCTTCTCCTACGAGCAGTACTTC.

V gene TRBV7-9 combines with J gene TRBJ1-2, with D uncertain. V shed 1 base and J shed 2 bases, with 8 bases lying between them. Germline assignment: CDR1 SEHNR and CDR2 FQNEAQ (reference sequence). CDR3 length: 14 residues. CDR3 protein: CASSLVRENYGYTF. As DNA, the CDR3 is TGTGCCAGCAGCTTAGTAAGGGAGAACTATGGCTACACCTTC.

The rearrangement links TRBV11-2 to TRBJ2-5, with D hard to call. V lost 0 bases and J 5 bases, leaving 16 bases between the germline ends. The CDR3 is made up of 16 amino acids. Germline CDR1 is SGHAT and CDR2 is FQNNGV. CDR3 bases: TGTGCCAGCAGCTTAGATGTGGAGCAATGGTGGGAGACCCAGTACTTC. Residues: CASSLDVEQWWETQYF.

The V call is TRBV6-6, the J call TRBJ2-5; 7 positions agree with TRBD1. There are 12 residues in the CDR3. Trimming at V came to 7 bases and at J to 5 bases, leaving 4 bases not matched to a gene. The germline V gene encodes CDR1 MNHNY and CDR2 SVGAGI (reference sequence). As DNA, the CDR3 is TGTGCCAGCAACAGGGGTCAGGAGACCCAGTACTTC. Translation: CASNRGQETQYF.

In this sample, this clone is medium-sized. The J gene is TRBJ1-3, the V gene TRBV7-9, with D possibly being TRBD1 (5 bases). This CDR3 has 14 amino acids. With 5 bases removed from V and 4 bases from J, the gap between germline ends came to 12 bases. Germline-derived CDR1 and CDR2 are SEHNR and FQNEAQ (reference sequence). The CDR3 spells CASSKDSSGNTIYF. As DNA, the CDR3 is TGTGCCAGCAGCAAAGACAGTTCCGGAAACACCATATATTTT.

V gene TRBV5-1 combines with J gene TRBJ1-4; 11 positions agree with TRBD1. This CDR3 spans 14 amino acids. Trimming removed 0 bases from V and 8 bases from J; junction bases left unmatched: 0. Per germline, CDR1 SGHRS and CDR2 YFSETQ. The chain's CDR3 is CASSLGTGGEKLFF. In DNA, the CDR3 is TGCGCCAGCAGCTTGGGGACAGGGGGCGAAAAACTGTTTTTT.